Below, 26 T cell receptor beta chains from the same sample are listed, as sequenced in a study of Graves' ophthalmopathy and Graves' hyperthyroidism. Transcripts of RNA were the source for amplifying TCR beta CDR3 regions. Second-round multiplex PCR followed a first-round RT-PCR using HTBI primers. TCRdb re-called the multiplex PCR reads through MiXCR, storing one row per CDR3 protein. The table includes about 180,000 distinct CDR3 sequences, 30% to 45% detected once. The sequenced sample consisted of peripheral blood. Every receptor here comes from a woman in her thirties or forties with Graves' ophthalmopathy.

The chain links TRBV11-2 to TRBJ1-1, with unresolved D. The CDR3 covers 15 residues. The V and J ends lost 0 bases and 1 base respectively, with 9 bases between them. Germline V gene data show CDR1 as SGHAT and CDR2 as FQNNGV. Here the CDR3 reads CASSLDRRGNTEAFF. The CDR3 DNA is TGTGCCAGCAGCTTAGATCGCCGGGGGAACACTGAAGCTTTCTTT.

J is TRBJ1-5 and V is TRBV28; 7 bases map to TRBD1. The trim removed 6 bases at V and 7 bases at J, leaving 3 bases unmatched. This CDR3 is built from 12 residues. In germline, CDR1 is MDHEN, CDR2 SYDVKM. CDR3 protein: CASSAGQQPQHF. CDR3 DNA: TGTGCCAGCAGCGCGGGACAGCAGCCCCAGCATTTT.

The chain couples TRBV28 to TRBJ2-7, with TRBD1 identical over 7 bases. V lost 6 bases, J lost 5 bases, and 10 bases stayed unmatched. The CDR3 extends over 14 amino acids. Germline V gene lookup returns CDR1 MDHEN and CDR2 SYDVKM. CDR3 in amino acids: CASRARRGLHEQYF. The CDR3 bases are TGTGCCAGCAGGGCGCGAAGGGGGCTCCACGAGCAGTACTTC.

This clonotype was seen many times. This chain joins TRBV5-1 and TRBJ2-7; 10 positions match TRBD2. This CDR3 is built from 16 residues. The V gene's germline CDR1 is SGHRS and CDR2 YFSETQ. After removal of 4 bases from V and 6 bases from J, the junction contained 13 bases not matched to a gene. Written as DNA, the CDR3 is TGCGCCAGCAGCCCCTCGATGGCTAGCGGGAGTCGCGAGCAGTACTTC. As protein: CASSPSMASGSREQYF. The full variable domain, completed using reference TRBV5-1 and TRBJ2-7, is KAGVTQTPRYLIKTRGQQVTLSCSPISGHRSVSWYQQTPGQGLQFLFEYFSETQRNKGNFPGRFSGRQFSNSRSEMNVSTLELGDSALYLCASSPSMASGSREQYFGPGTRLTVT.

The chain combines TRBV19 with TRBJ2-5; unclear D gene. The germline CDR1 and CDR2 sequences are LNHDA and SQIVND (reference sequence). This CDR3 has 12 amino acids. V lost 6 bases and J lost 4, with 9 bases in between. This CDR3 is CASSLSSETQYF. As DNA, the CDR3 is TGTGCCAGTAGCCTTTCGTCAGAGACCCAGTACTTC.

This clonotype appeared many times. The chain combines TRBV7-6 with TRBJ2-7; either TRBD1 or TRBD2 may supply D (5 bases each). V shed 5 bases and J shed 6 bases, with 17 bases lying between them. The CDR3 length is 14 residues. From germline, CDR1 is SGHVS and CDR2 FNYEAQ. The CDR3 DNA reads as TGTGCCAGCAGCCCAGGCTGGGGGTTCGGCGAGCAGTACTTC. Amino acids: CASSPGWGFGEQYF.

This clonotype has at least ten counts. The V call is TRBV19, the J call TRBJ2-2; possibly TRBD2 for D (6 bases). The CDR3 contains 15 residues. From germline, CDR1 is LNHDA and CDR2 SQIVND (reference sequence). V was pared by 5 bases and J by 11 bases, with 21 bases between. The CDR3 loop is CASSATSIWEVELFF. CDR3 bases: TGTGCCAGTAGTGCCACAAGTATTTGGGAGGTCGAGCTGTTTTTT. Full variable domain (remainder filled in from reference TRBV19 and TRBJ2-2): DGGITQSPKYLFRKEGQNVTLSCEQNLNHDAMYWYRQDPGQGLRLIYYSQIVNDFQKGDIAEGYSVSREKKESFPLTVTSAQKNPTAFYLCASSATSIWEVELFFGEGSRLTVL.

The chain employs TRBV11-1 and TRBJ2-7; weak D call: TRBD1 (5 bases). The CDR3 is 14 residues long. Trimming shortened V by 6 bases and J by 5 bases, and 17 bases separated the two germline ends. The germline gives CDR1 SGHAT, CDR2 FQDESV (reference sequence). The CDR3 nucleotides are TGTGCCAGCAGTCTAAACCCAGGGCGGAACGAGCAGTACTTC. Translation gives CASSLNPGRNEQYF. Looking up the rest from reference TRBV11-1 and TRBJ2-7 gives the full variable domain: EAEVAQSPRYKITEKSQAVAFWCDPISGHATLYWYRQILGQGPELLVQFQDESVVDDSQLPKDRFSAERLKGVDSTLKIQPAELGDSAMYLCASSLNPGRNEQYFGPGTRLTVT.

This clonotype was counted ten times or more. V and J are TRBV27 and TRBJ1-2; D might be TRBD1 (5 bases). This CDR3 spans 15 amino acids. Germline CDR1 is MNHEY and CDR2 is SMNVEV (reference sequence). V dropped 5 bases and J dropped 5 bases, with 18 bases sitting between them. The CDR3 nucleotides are TGTGCCAGCAGTCCGACCCCGGGACGGGAATATGGCTACACCTTC. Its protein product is CASSPTPGREYGYTF.

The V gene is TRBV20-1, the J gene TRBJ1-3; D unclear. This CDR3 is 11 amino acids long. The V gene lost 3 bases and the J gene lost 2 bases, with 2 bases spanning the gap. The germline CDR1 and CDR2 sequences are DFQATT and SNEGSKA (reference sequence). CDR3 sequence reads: CSARAGNTIYF. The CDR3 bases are TGCAGTGCTAGGGCTGGAAACACCATATATTTT.

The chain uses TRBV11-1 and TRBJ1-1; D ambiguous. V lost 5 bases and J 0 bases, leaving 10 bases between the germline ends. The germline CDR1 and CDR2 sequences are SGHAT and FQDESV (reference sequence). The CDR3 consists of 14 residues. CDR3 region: CASSANTVNTEAFF. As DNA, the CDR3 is TGTGCCAGCAGCGCCAACACGGTGAACACTGAAGCTTTCTTT.

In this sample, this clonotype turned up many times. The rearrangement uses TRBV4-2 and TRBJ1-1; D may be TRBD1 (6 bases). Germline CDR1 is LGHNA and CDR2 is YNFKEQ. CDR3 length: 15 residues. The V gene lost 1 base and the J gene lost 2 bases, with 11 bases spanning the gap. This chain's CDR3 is CASSQGQATNTEAFF. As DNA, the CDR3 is TGTGCCAGCAGCCAAGGACAGGCAACCAACACTGAAGCTTTCTTT.

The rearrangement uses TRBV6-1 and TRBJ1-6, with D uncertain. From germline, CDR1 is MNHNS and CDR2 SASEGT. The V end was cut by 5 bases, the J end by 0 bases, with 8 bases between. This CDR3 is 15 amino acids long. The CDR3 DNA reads TGTGCCAGCAGTAACGCAGGCTCCTATAATTCACCCCTCCACTTT. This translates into CASSNAGSYNSPLHF.

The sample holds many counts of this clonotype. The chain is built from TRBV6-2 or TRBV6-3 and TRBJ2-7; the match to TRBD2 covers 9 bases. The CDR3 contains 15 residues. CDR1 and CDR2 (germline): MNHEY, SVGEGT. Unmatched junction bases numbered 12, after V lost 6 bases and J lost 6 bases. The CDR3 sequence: CASRNSGSPLREQYF. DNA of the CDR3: TGTGCCAGCAGAAATAGCGGGAGCCCCCTCCGCGAGCAGTACTTC.

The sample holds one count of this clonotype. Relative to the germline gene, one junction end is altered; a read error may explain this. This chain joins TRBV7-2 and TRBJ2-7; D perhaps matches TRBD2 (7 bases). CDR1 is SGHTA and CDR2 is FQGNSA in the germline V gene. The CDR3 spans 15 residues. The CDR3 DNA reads TGTGCCAGCAGCATAGCGGCGGGGGCGGTGTACGAGCAGTACTTC. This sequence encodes CASSIAAGAVYEQYF. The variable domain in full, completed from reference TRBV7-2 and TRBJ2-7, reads GAGVSQSPSNKVTEKGKDVELRCDPISGHTALYWYRQSLGQGLEFLIYFQGNSAPDKSGLPSDRFSAERTGGSVSTLTIQRTQQEDSAVYLCASSIAAGAVYEQYFGPGTRLTVT.

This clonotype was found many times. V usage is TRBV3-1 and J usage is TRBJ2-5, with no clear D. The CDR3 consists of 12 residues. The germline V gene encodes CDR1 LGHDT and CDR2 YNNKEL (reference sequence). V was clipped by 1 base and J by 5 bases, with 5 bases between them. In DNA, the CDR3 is TGTGCCAGCAGCCAAGTTCGGGAGACCCAGTACTTC. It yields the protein CASSQVRETQYF.

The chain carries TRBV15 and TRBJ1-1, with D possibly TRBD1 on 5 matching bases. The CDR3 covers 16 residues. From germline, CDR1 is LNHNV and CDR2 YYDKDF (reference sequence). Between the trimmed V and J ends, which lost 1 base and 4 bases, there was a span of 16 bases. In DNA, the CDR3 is TGTGCCACCAGCAGAGCGATACAAAGGGGAGGCACTGAAGCTTTCTTT. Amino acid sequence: CATSRAIQRGGTEAFF.

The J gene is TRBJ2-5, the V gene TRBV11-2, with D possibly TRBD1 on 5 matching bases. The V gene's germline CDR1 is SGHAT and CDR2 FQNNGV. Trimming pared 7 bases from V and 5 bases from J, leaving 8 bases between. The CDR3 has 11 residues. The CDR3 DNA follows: TGTGCCAGCACCAAGGGGGAGACCCAGTACTTC. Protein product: CASTKGETQYF. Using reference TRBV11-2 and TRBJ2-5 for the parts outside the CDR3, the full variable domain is EAGVAQSPRYKIIEKRQSVAFWCNPISGHATLYWYQQILGQGPKLLIQFQNNGVVDDSQLPKDRFSAERLKGVDSTLKIQPAKLEDSAVYLCASTKGETQYFGPGTRLLVL.

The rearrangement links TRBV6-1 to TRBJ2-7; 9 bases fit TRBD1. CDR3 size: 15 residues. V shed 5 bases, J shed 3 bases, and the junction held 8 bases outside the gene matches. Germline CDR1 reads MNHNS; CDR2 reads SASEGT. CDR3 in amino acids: CASSQTGTGFYEQYF. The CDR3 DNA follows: TGTGCCAGCAGTCAGACCGGGACAGGGTTCTACGAGCAGTACTTC.

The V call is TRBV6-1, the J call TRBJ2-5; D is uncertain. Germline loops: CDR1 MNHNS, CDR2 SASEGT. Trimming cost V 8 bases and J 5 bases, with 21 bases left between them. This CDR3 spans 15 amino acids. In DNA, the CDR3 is TGTGCCAGCCTCAAAAGGGCTGGTCTCCGGGAGACCCAGTACTTC. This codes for CASLKRAGLRETQYF.

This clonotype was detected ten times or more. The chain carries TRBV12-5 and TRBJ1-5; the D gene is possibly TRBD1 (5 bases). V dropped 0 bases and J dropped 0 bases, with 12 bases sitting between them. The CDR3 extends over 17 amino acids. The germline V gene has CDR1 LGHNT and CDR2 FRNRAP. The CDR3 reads CASGLVLGQHSNQPQHF. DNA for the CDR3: TGTGCTAGTGGTTTGGTATTAGGACAACATAGCAATCAGCCCCAGCATTTT.

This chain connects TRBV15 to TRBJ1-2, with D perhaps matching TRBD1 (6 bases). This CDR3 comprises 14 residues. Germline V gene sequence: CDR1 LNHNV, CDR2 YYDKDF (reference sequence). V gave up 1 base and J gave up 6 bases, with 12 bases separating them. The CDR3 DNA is TGTGCCACCAGCAGAGTCCGGGGGCCCGATGGCTACACCTTC. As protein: CATSRVRGPDGYTF. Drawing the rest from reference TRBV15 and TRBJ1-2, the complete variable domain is DAMVIQNPRYQVTQFGKPVTLSCSQTLNHNVMYWYQQKSSQAPKLLFHYYDKDFNNEADTPDNFQSRRPNTSFCFLDIRSPGLGDTAMYLCATSRVRGPDGYTFGSGTRLTVV.

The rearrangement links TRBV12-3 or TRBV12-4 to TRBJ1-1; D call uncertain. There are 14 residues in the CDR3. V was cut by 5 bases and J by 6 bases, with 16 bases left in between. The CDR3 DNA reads TGTGCCAGCAGTAAGAGCCGTACGTTCCCTGAAGCTTTCTTT. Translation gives CASSKSRTFPEAFF.

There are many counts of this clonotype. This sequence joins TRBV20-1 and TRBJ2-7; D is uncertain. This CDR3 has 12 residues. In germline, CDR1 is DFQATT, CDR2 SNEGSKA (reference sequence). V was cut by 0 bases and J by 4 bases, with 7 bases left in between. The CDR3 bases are TGCAGTGCTAGAGAATCTATTTACGAGCAGTACTTC. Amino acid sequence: CSARESIYEQYF.

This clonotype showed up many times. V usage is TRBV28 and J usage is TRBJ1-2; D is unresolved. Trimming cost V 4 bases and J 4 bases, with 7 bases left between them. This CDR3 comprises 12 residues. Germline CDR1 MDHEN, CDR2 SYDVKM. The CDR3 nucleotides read TGTGCCAGCAGTTGGCAGACCTATGGCTACACCTTC. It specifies CASSWQTYGYTF.

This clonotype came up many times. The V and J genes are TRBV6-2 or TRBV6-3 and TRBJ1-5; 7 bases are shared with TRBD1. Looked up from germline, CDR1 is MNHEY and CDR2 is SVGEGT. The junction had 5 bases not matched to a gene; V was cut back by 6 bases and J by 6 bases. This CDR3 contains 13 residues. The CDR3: CASRTGNIQPQHF. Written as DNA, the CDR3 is TGTGCCAGCAGGACAGGGAATATTCAGCCCCAGCATTTT.